What follows describes a single TCR beta chain. One entry per CDR3 protein results from TCRdb running MiXCR on the reads. The sample records roughly 720,000 distinct CDR3 sequences, 35% to 40% being singletons. Trimming pared 2 bases from V and 2 bases from J, leaving 12 bases between. The CDR3 loop spans 15 amino acids. The data were taken from a study of T cell repertoires in cytomegalovirus infection. This receptor was identified in a human donor in good health (CMV status not recorded). Some clones in this sample may be carry-over from other donors' samples. This rearrangement joins TRBV12-3 or TRBV12-4 to TRBJ1-2; TRBD1 might be the D (6 bases). The sample comprised PBMCs. CDR3 protein: CASSLITGRNYGYTF. For the CDR3, the DNA is TGTGCCAGCAGTTTAATCACAGGGAGGAACTATGGCTACACCTTC.